This T cell receptor (beta chain) was captured by sequencing in a study of blood T cell repertoires in COVID-19. This table comes from immunoSEQ multiplex PCR, and its TCRdb copy is limited to in-frame clones, with some not included. The sample contains about 160,000 clones, approximately 81% of which appear only once. To note about this clone: The junction and the germline gene differ at one end; a read error may be behind it.

This clonotype was sampled from a man in his 60s who had recovered from COVID-19. Specimen: PBMCs or T cells enriched from blood (not recorded which).

The CDR3 DNA reads TGTGCTAGCAGCTTTCTATCGGGCGGGGAGCTGTTTTTT. Its translation: CASSFLSGGELFF. The J gene is TRBJ2-2, the V gene TRBV7-7, with no clear D. Germline CDR1 reads SSHAT; CDR2 reads FNYEAQ (reference sequence). This CDR3 is 13 amino acids long.